The 31 T cell receptor beta chains reported below all come from one sample, sequenced in a study of blood T cell repertoires in COVID-19. Using immunoSEQ multiplex PCR, the repertoire was profiled, and TCRdb retains in-frame clones only, with some absent. The sample has around 200,000 clones; 80% to 90% are singletons. The specimen was peripheral blood. These receptors all stem from a woman older than 75 with active or convalescent COVID-19.

The chain has TRBV24-1 and TRBJ2-1; 8 bases line up with TRBD2. V lost 7 bases, J lost 5 bases, and 9 bases stayed unmatched. Germline assignment: CDR1 KGHDR and CDR2 SFDVKD. The CDR3 runs to 15 residues. The CDR3 bases are TGTGCCACCAGCGGGGGGGCGGGGATGAACAATGAGCAGTTCTTC. It encodes CATSGGAGMNNEQFF.

The gene calls are TRBV29-1 and TRBJ2-5, with 7 bases fitting TRBD2. The CDR3 length is 14 residues. The V gene's germline CDR1 is SQVTM and CDR2 ANQGSEA. V was pared by 7 bases and J by 9 bases, with 17 bases of the junction left unmatched. CDR3 loop: CSAHHPTSFEAQYF. The CDR3 region has the DNA TGCAGCGCCCACCACCCGACTAGCTTTGAGGCCCAGTACTTC.

This chain joins TRBV5-1 and TRBJ1-3; D is possibly TRBD1 (5 bases). This CDR3 region has 15 residues. The germline V gene has CDR1 SGHRS and CDR2 YFSETQ. V was clipped by 0 bases and J by 4 bases, with 11 bases between them. CDR3 in amino acids: CASSLGGAVGNTIYF. CDR3 in DNA: TGCGCCAGCAGCTTGGGTGGGGCAGTCGGAAACACCATATATTTT.

The rearrangement links TRBV7-9 to TRBJ1-6; D perhaps matches TRBD1 (6 bases). CDR1 and CDR2 (germline): SEHNR, FQNEAQ (reference sequence). This CDR3 has 14 amino acids. V lost 5 bases and J 5 bases, leaving 10 bases between the germline ends. CDR3 in DNA: TGTGCCAGCAGCCGGACAGTGAATAATTCACCCCTCCACTTT. This gives the protein CASSRTVNNSPLHF.

The chain combines TRBV18 with TRBJ2-7, with TRBD2 matching over 11 bases. From germline, CDR1 is KGHSH and CDR2 LQKENI. This CDR3 is built from 14 residues. Trimming removed 3 bases from V and 5 bases from J; junction bases left unmatched: 3. This chain's CDR3 is CASSPTSGEHEQYF. The DNA for the CDR3 is TGTGCCAGCTCACCGACTAGCGGGGAACACGAGCAGTACTTC.

This sequence joins TRBV7-2 and TRBJ2-1, with TRBD2 matching over 8 bases. J gave up 0 bases and V 7 bases, and 5 bases lay outside the gene matches. The germline gives CDR1 SGHTA, CDR2 FQGNSA. This CDR3 spans 15 amino acids. The CDR3: CASIPGGASYNEQFF. CDR3 DNA: TGTGCCAGCATCCCGGGGGGGGCCTCCTACAATGAGCAGTTCTTC. The full variable domain, in which reference TRBV7-2 and TRBJ2-1 provide the parts outside the CDR3, is GAGVSQSPSNKVTEKGKDVELRCDPISGHTALYWYRQSLGQGLEFLIYFQGNSAPDKSGLPSDRFSAERTGGSVSTLTIQRTQQEDSAVYLCASIPGGASYNEQFFGPGTRLTVL.

This rearrangement joins TRBV11-2 to TRBJ2-5; 8 bases fit TRBD2. CDR3 size: 16 residues. V lost 5 bases to trimming and J lost 0 bases; unmatched junction nucleotides: 8. Germline V gene data show CDR1 as SGHAT and CDR2 as FQNNGV. Here the CDR3 DNA reads TGTGCCAGCAGCCGTTTGGGCGGGGGGTACCAAGAGACCCAGTACTTC. Translated, it gives CASSRLGGGYQETQYF.

A note on this clone: Other DNA variants within this sample encode the same CDR3. The J gene is TRBJ2-1, the V gene TRBV7-9; no clear D. CDR3 length: 13 residues. V was clipped by 1 base and J by 5 bases, with 6 bases between them. The germline CDR1 and CDR2 sequences are SEHNR and FQNEAQ (reference sequence). The CDR3 region has the DNA TGTGCCAGCAGCTTAGGGCAGAACAATGAGCAGTTCTTC. Translated, it gives CASSLGQNNEQFF. The entire variable domain, with the rest obtained from reference TRBV7-9 and TRBJ2-1, is as follows: DTGVSQNPRHKITKRGQNVTFRCDPISEHNRLYWYRQTLGQGPEFLTYFQNEAQLEKSRLLSDRFSAERPKGSFSTLEIQRTEQGDSAMYLCASSLGQNNEQFFGPGTRLTVL.

The table lists this clone with a few counts. The chain has TRBV6-6 and TRBJ2-7; 7 bases fit TRBD2. Germline V gives CDR1 MNHNY, CDR2 SVGAGI (reference sequence). The CDR3 extends over 11 amino acids. Germline trimming cut 11 bases from V and 7 bases from J; bases unmatched to any gene: 8. The CDR3, as DNA: TGTGCCGGATCGGGAGGAGGTGAGCAGTACTTC. Its translation: CAGSGGGEQYF.

The rearrangement links TRBV28 to TRBJ1-6, with unresolved D. In germline, CDR1 is MDHEN, CDR2 SYDVKM. The CDR3 runs 14 residues. V lost 8 bases and J 7 bases, leaving 15 bases between the germline ends. CDR3 protein: CASFPGQLNSPLHF. The DNA of the CDR3 is TGTGCCAGCTTCCCAGGTCAGCTAAATTCACCCCTCCACTTT.

The chain joins TRBV5-6 to TRBJ1-1, with D unresolved. Germline CDR1 SGHDT, CDR2 YYEEEE. Trimming removed 0 bases at V and 11 bases at J, with 14 bases between. The CDR3 sequence is 13 residues long. The CDR3 sequence: CASSLVAGFEAFF. As DNA, the CDR3 is TGTGCCAGCAGCTTGGTGGCGGGTTTTGAGGCTTTCTTT.

The chain combines TRBV12-3 or TRBV12-4 with TRBJ2-7; TRBD1 agrees at 9 bases. CDR3 length: 13 amino acids. The ends lost 2 bases at V and 9 bases at J; junction bases unmatched: 5. The CDR3 reads CASSLRQGDRQYF. The CDR3 nucleotides read TGTGCCAGCAGTTTAAGACAGGGGGATAGGCAGTACTTC.

This sequence joins TRBV5-6 and TRBJ2-7, with 10 bases fitting TRBD2. Trimming took 1 base from V and 2 from J; bases not matched to a gene: 6. The CDR3 contains 16 residues. Germline loops: CDR1 SGHDT, CDR2 YYEEEE. CDR3 in DNA: TGTGCCAGCAGCTTGCTCGGCCTAGCGGGAGCCTACGAGCAGTACTTC. Protein sequence: CASSLLGLAGAYEQYF.

The rearrangement links TRBV18 to TRBJ2-5; weak D call: TRBD2 (6 bases). Germline V CDR1 and CDR2: KGHSH, LQKENI. The CDR3 has 14 amino acids. V lost 3 bases, J lost 3 bases, and 11 bases lay in between. In nucleotides, the CDR3 is TGTGCCAGCTCACCTCTTGCGGGAAAAGAGACCCAGTACTTC. Translating it yields CASSPLAGKETQYF.

V and J are TRBV6-5 and TRBJ1-6; D uncertain. Trimming removed 8 bases at V and 7 bases at J, with 9 bases between. The CDR3 runs to 12 residues. Germline V gene sequence: CDR1 MNHEY, CDR2 SVGAGI. CDR3 residues: CASRLANSPLHF. CDR3 nucleotides: TGTGCCAGCCGACTGGCAAATTCACCCCTCCACTTT.

This clone has only one observation. This chain connects TRBV3-1 (or the pseudogene TRBV3-2) to TRBJ2-1; 10 nucleotides agree with TRBD2. Germline V gene lookup returns CDR1 LGHDT and CDR2 YNNKEL (reference sequence). V lost 0 bases, J lost 7 bases, and 9 bases stayed unmatched. This CDR3 region has 17 residues. The DNA of the CDR3 is TGTGCCAGCAGCCAAGAAACCTTAGCGGGAGGAGGGAATGAGCAGTTCTTC. Its translation: CASSQETLAGGGNEQFF.

This sequence joins TRBV15 and TRBJ2-1, with D unclear. This CDR3 region has 13 residues. Germline CDR1 is LNHNV and CDR2 is YYDKDF (reference sequence). V dropped 4 bases and J dropped 5 bases, with 9 bases sitting between them. In DNA, the CDR3 is TGTGCCACCAGCACCGCGAATAACAATGAGCAGTTCTTC. The encoded protein is CATSTANNNEQFF.

This chain links TRBV28 with TRBJ1-6, with 9 bases fitting TRBD1. Germline V gene data show CDR1 as MDHEN and CDR2 as SYDVKM. The CDR3 length is 14 residues. V lost 6 bases to trimming and J lost 7 bases; unmatched junction nucleotides: 4. Here the CDR3 DNA reads TGTGCCAGCAGCCAGGGACAGGGAAATTCACCCCTCCACTTT. It is translated as CASSQGQGNSPLHF.

This sequence joins TRBV4-2 and TRBJ2-7; 7 nucleotides line up with TRBD1. The CDR3 extends over 15 amino acids. The V segment lost 5 bases and the J segment 3 bases; nucleotides outside the gene matches: 10. Germline values: CDR1 LGHNA, CDR2 YNFKEQ. The CDR3 loop is CASSAPGQPVYEQYF. In DNA form, the CDR3 reads TGTGCCAGCAGCGCTCCGGGACAGCCCGTCTACGAGCAGTACTTC.

The V gene is TRBV28, the J gene TRBJ1-1; 8 bases agree with TRBD1. Trimming at V came to 5 bases and at J to 1 base, leaving 6 bases not matched to a gene. CDR3 length: 15 residues. Germline V gives CDR1 MDHEN, CDR2 SYDVKM. In nucleotides, the CDR3 is TGTGCCAGCAGTCAACAGGGGGGGAGGAACACTGAAGCTTTCTTT. Protein sequence: CASSQQGGRNTEAFF.

A single count supports this clone. CDR3 sequence reads: CASSLYAGSTYEQYF. In DNA form, the CDR3 reads TGCGCCAGCAGCTTGTATGCCGGGAGCACCTACGAGCAGTACTTC. The rearrangement joins TRBV5-1 to TRBJ2-7; D possibly corresponds to TRBD2 (6 bases). The V and J ends lost 1 base and 2 bases respectively, with 13 bases between them. CDR1 SGHRS and CDR2 YFSETQ come from the germline V gene. This CDR3 comprises 15 residues.

The V and J genes are TRBV20-1 and TRBJ1-2, with 8 bases lining up with TRBD1. From germline, CDR1 is DFQATT and CDR2 SNEGSKA (reference sequence). This CDR3 spans 11 amino acids. Trimming at V came to 7 bases and at J to 6 bases, leaving 4 bases not matched to a gene. DNA for the CDR3: TGCAGTGGAGGCAGGGGGCATGGCTACACCTTC. It codes for CSGGRGHGYTF.

This clone was seen just once. The chain links TRBV4-2 to TRBJ2-5; D uncertain. The V and J ends lost 5 bases and 2 bases respectively, with 12 bases between them. CDR1 is LGHNA and CDR2 is YNFKEQ in the germline V gene. There are 14 residues in the CDR3. The CDR3 is CASSEAIIQETQYF. CDR3 nucleotide sequence: TGTGCCAGCAGCGAAGCTATTATTCAAGAGACCCAGTACTTC.

This chain connects TRBV28 to TRBJ2-7; TRBD2 might be the D (7 bases). The CDR3 contains 15 residues. Germline assignment: CDR1 MDHEN and CDR2 SYDVKM. With 2 bases removed from V and 5 bases from J, the gap between germline ends came to 16 bases. DNA of the CDR3: TGTGCCAGCAGTTTACCGACGGGGGGCATCGACGAGCAGTACTTC. Protein product: CASSLPTGGIDEQYF.

This rearrangement joins TRBV6-2 or TRBV6-3 to TRBJ1-5, with 8 bases fitting TRBD1. CDR1 and CDR2 (germline): MNHEY, SVGEGT. The CDR3 is made up of 15 amino acids. With V trimmed by 5 bases and J by 5 bases, 8 bases remained unmatched. The CDR3 spells CASSRSGQGYQPQHF. The CDR3 DNA sequence: TGTGCCAGCAGTCGATCCGGACAGGGATATCAGCCCCAGCATTTT.

The chain has TRBV11-1 and TRBJ2-7; D possibly corresponds to TRBD2 (5 bases). The CDR3 totals 13 residues. Per the germline V gene, CDR1 is SGHAT and CDR2 is FQDESV (reference sequence). Trimming pared 3 bases from V and 6 bases from J, leaving 12 bases between. The CDR3 DNA reads as TGTGCCAGCAGCTTGACGGGTGGAGGCGAGCAGTACTTC. The encoded protein is CASSLTGGGEQYF.

The gene calls are TRBV7-9 and TRBJ1-1; perhaps TRBD1 as D (6 bases). Looked up from germline, CDR1 is SEHNR and CDR2 is FQNEAQ (reference sequence). The CDR3 runs to 14 residues. V lost 5 bases, J lost 1 base, and 11 bases lay in between. The CDR3 DNA reads TGTGCCAGCAGCCTCCAAGGGGGGAACACTGAAGCTTTCTTT. Translation: CASSLQGGNTEAFF.

This chain connects TRBV28 to TRBJ1-5; D gene unclear. Germline values: CDR1 MDHEN, CDR2 SYDVKM. This CDR3 has 14 residues. The V gene lost 2 bases and the J gene lost 4 bases, with 9 bases spanning the gap. CDR3 sequence reads: CASSLPGWNQPQHF. As DNA, the CDR3 is TGTGCCAGCAGTTTACCGGGGTGGAATCAGCCCCAGCATTTT.

The chain carries TRBV28 and TRBJ1-1; D is perhaps TRBD1 (5 bases). CDR1 MDHEN and CDR2 SYDVKM come from the germline V gene. The ends were cut back, 2 bases at V and 7 bases at J, with 14 bases in the middle. The CDR3 runs 14 residues. CDR3 nucleotides: TGTGCCAGCAGTTTACCCGGGGGTCAAGGTGAAGCTTTCTTT. It encodes CASSLPGGQGEAFF.

V is TRBV6-1 and J is TRBJ1-2, with TRBD1 matching over 8 bases. With 2 bases clipped from V and 2 bases from J, the junction kept 7 bases outside the gene matches. In germline, CDR1 is MNHNS, CDR2 SASEGT. This CDR3 contains 16 residues. The CDR3 protein is CASSEIFSGGNYGYTF. As DNA, the CDR3 is TGTGCCAGCAGTGAAATCTTTTCAGGGGGCAACTATGGCTACACCTTC.

The chain has TRBV19 and TRBJ1-1; D gene unclear. The germline V and J ends were trimmed by 4 bases and 5 bases, with 17 bases remaining between them. Germline assignment: CDR1 LNHDA and CDR2 SQIVND (reference sequence). There are 15 residues in the CDR3. CDR3 bases: TGTGCCAGTAGTAAACCTGAAAACCGAGAAACTGAAGCTTTCTTT. Translation gives CASSKPENRETEAFF. Complete variable domain (other parts from reference TRBV19 and TRBJ1-1): DGGITQSPKYLFRKEGQNVTLSCEQNLNHDAMYWYRQDPGQGLRLIYYSQIVNDFQKGDIAEGYSVSREKKESFPLTVTSAQKNPTAFYLCASSKPENRETEAFFGQGTRLTVV.